This record covers a single T cell receptor (beta chain). Its antigen is not known. Amplification targeted TCR beta CDR3 regions from RNA transcripts. The HTBI set primed first-round TCR CDR3 RT-PCR. TCRdb reprocessed the multiplex PCR reads via MiXCR and lists one record per CDR3 protein. The table has hundreds of thousands of distinct CDR3 sequences, less than 25% seen once; the top ten hold over 30%. Disease lasting under 3 months, a NOSPECS grade of at least 4, and a Clinical Activity Score of at least 3 were features of the ophthalmopathy patients. This entry is derived from a study of T cells in Graves' hyperthyroidism and ophthalmopathy. CDR3 length: 14 residues. Germline CDR1 is MNHNS and CDR2 is SASEGT. Trimming removed 7 bases from V and 0 bases from J, with 10 bases in between. Study observations and caveats: In blood, most of the thyroid clonotypes expanded above 0.001 were also present. Separating ophthalmopathy from stable hyperthyroidism was achieved by a 13 V-J model.

The source of this sequence is a man aged 30-40 years with Graves' ophthalmopathy. This rearrangement joins TRBV6-1 to TRBJ1-5; maybe TRBD1 (5 bases). The specimen sequenced was blood. CDR3 region: CASKGEGSNQPQHF. In DNA form, the CDR3 reads TGTGCCAGCAAAGGGGAGGGTAGCAATCAGCCCCAGCATTTT.